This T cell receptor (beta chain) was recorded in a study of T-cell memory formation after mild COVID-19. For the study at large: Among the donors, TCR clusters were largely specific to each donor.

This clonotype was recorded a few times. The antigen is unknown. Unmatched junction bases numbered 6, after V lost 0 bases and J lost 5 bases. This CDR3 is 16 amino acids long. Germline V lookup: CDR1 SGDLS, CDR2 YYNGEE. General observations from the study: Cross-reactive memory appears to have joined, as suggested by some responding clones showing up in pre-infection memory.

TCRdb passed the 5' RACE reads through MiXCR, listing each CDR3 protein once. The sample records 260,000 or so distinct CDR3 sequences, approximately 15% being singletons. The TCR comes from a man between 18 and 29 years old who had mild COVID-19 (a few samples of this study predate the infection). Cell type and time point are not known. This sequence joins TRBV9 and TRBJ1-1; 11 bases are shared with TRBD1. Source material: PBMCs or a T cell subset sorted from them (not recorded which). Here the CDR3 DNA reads TGTGCCAGCAGCGTAGGGACAGGGGGCCCTAGAACTGAAGCTTTCTTT. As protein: CASSVGTGGPRTEAFF.